Listed here are 5 T cell receptor beta chains from one sample, sequenced in a study of CD4 T cells in relation to SARS-CoV-2 and coronaviruses. Unexposed donor CD4+ T cells date from about 2011-2018, before the COVID-19 pandemic. Isolation of CD4+ T cells took place after about 9 days in culture. Assay: immunoSEQ multiplex PCR; the TCRdb copy retains only in-frame clones and omits some. The sample carries 23,000 or so clones, around 74% recorded once. No antigens are known for them. The sequencing sample was made of CD4+ T cells from PBMCs, cultured in vitro. The receptors here all came from a human donor in good health.

Concerning this clone itself: The DNA is omitted, as the CDR3 cannot be located on it reliably, and the CDR3 follows TCRdb's listing. The gene calls are TRBV12-1 and TRBJ1-1. TRBV12-1 is shown as a pseudogene. Both ends counted, the CDR3 spans 14 residues. The CDR3 spells CASSFAGGALEAFF.

CDR3 DNA: TGCGCCAGCAGCCAAAGGCAGGGGATCCAAGAGACCCAGTACTTC. Residues: CASSQRQGIQETQYF. The rearrangement joins TRBV4-1 to TRBJ2-5; D may be TRBD1 (6 bases). Germline loops: CDR1 MGHRA, CDR2 YSYEKL. The V end was cut by 2 bases, the J end by 1 base, with 11 bases between. The CDR3 has 15 residues.

This clone was observed a single time. The chain couples TRBV10-3 to TRBJ1-1; D perhaps matches TRBD1 (6 bases). The CDR3 has 15 residues. The germline CDR1 and CDR2 sequences are ENHRY and SYGVKD. The germline V and J ends were trimmed by 4 bases and 0 bases, with 12 bases remaining between them. CDR3: CAISGGGFMNTEAFF. CDR3 nucleotides: TGTGCCATCAGTGGAGGGGGTTTTATGAACACTGAAGCTTTCTTT.

Only one count was recorded for this clone. The chain couples TRBV10-1 to TRBJ2-2; D is unresolved. The CDR3 extends over 14 amino acids. Germline values: CDR1 WNHNN, CDR2 SYGVQD (reference sequence). V was clipped by 2 bases and J by 0 bases, with 4 bases between them. CDR3 nucleotide sequence: TGCGCCAGCAGTGAGGGGGCGAACACCGGGGAGCTGTTTTTT. This sequence encodes CASSEGANTGELFF.

This clone was seen a few times. The chain carries TRBV18 and TRBJ1-5, with a tentative D call TRBD1 (5 bases). Trimming shortened V by 2 bases and J by 5 bases, and 10 bases separated the two germline ends. Germline CDR1 and CDR2: KGHSH and LQKENI. This CDR3 is built from 14 residues. The CDR3 loop reads CASSPAQGDQPQHF. DNA of the CDR3: TGTGCCAGCTCACCAGCGCAGGGAGATCAGCCCCAGCATTTT.